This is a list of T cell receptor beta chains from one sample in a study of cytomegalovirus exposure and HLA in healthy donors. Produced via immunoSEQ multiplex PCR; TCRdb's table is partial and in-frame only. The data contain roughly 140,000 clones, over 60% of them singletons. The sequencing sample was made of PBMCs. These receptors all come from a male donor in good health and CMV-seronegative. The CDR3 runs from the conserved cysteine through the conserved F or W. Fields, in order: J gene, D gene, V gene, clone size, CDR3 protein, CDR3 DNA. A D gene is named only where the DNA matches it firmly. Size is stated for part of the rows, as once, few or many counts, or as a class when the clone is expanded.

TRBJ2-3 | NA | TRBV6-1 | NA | CASSPTSRTDTQYF | TGTGCCAGCAGCCCCACTTCCCGCACAGATACGCAGTATTTT
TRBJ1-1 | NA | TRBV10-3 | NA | CAISESRGRNTEAFF | TGTGCCATCAGTGAGTCAAGGGGGAGGAACACTGAAGCTTTCTTT
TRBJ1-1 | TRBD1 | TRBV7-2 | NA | CASSLGAGGNTEAFF | TGTGCCAGCAGCTTAGGGGCAGGGGGGAACACTGAAGCTTTCTTT
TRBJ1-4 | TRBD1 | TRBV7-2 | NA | CASSSGTGGEKLFF | TGTGCCAGCAGCTCCGGGACAGGGGGTGAAAAACTGTTTTTT
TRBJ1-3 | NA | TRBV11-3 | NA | CAGSLGRSSGNTIYF | TGTGCCGGCAGCTTGGGGAGGAGCTCTGGAAACACCATATATTTT
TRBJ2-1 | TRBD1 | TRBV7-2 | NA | CASSLGPGQSYNEQFF | TGTGCCAGCAGCTTGGGTCCGGGACAGAGCTACAATGAGCAGTTCTTC
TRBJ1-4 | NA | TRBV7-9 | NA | CASSLGQTNEKLFF | TGTGCCAGCAGCTTAGGACAGACTAATGAAAAACTGTTTTTT
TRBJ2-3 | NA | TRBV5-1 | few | CASSLAVSTDTQYF | TGCGCCAGCAGCTTGGCCGTCTCGACAGATACGCAGTATTTT
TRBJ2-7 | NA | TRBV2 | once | CASSANYEQYF | TGTGCCAGCAGTGCCAACTACGAGCAGTACTTC
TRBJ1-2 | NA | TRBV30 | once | CAWRLGQSGYTF | TGTGCCTGGAGACTTGGACAGTCTGGCTACACCTTC
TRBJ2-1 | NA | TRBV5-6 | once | CASSLRNLASSYNEQFF | TGTGCCAGCAGCTTGAGAAACCTAGCCTCCTCCTACAATGAGCAGTTCTTC
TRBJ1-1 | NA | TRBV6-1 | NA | CASSAGGRGTEAFF | TGTGCCAGCAGTGCGGGGGGCCGGGGCACTGAAGCTTTCTTT
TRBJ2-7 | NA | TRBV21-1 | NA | CASSKSARDRSYEQYF | TGTGCCAGCAGCAAATCGGCGCGGGACAGGAGCTACGAGCAGTACTTC
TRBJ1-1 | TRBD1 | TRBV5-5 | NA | CASSASTGVGAEAFF | TGTGCCAGCAGCGCCTCGACAGGGGTTGGAGCTGAAGCTTTCTTT
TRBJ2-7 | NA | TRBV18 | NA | CASSYREGAHEQYF | TGTGCCAGCTCCTACCGCGAGGGAGCCCACGAGCAGTACTTC
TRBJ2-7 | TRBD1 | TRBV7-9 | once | CASSNTGESTYEQYF | TGTGCCAGCAGCAACACAGGGGAGTCCACCTACGAGCAGTACTTC
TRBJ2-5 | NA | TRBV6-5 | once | CASSHFAVTGPRAQYF | TGTGCCAGCAGTCACTTCGCTGTGACAGGACCGAGGGCCCAGTACTTC
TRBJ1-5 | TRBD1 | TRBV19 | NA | CASIPGTGGLISNQPQHF | TGTGCCAGTATCCCCGGGACAGGGGGTCTGATTAGCAATCAGCCCCAGCATTTT
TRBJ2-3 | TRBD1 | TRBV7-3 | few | CASSLQGASTDTQYF | TGTGCCAGCAGCTTACAGGGGGCAAGCACAGATACGCAGTATTTT
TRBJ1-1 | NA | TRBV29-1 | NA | CSTSGGTEAFF | TGCAGCACCTCGGGGGGCACTGAAGCTTTCTTT
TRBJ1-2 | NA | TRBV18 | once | CASSIEEGGIGYTF | TGTGCCAGCTCCATAGAGGAAGGGGGTATCGGCTACACCTTC
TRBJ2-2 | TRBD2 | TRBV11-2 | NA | CASSLLAGANTGELFF | TGTGCCAGCAGCTTATTAGCGGGGGCGAACACCGGGGAGCTGTTTTTT
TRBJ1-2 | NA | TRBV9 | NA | CASSAPGFYGYTF | TGTGCCAGCAGCGCGCCAGGGTTTTATGGCTACACCTTC
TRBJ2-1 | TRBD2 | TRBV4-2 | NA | CASSQGAESSGRVNEQFF | TGTGCCAGCAGCCAAGGGGCCGAAAGTAGCGGGAGGGTGAATGAGCAGTTCTTC
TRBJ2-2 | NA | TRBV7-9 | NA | CASSPPPVTNTGELFF | TGTGCCAGCAGCCCCCCCCCAGTAACGAACACCGGGGAGCTGTTTTTT
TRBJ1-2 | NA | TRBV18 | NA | CASSPVGGTSNYGYTF | TGTGCCAGCTCACCGGTCGGGGGGACCTCTAACTATGGCTACACCTTC
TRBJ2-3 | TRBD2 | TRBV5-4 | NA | CASSLVAGEDTQYF | TGTGCCAGCAGCTTGGTGGCGGGAGAAGATACGCAGTATTTT
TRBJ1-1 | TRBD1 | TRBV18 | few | CASSPLTGTGGSHTEAFF | TGTGCCAGCTCACCACTTACCGGGACAGGGGGCTCGCACACTGAAGCTTTCTTT
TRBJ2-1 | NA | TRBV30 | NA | CAWNYLYNEQFF | TGTGCCTGGAACTACCTCTACAATGAGCAGTTCTTC
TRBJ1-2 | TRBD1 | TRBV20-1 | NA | CSAVTGGGYTF | TGCAGTGCTGTAACAGGGGGTGGCTACACCTTC
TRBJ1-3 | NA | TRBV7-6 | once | CASSPQEGVNTIYF | TGTGCCAGCAGCCCGCAAGAAGGGGTAAACACCATATATTTT
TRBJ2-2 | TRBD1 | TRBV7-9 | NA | CSSRNGQGGTTGELFF | TGTTCCAGCAGAAACGGACAGGGGGGGACCACCGGGGAGCTGTTTTTT
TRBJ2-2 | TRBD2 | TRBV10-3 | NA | CAISDPVIAGAARTGELFF | TGTGCCATCAGTGACCCGGTTATAGCGGGGGCCGCGAGGACCGGGGAGCTGTTTTTT
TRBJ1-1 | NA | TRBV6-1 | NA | CASSLTGPNTEAFF | TGTGCCAGCAGTCTTACAGGGCCGAACACTGAAGCTTTCTTT
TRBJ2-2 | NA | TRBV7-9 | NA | CASSALAGTAGELFF | TGTGCCAGCAGCGCCCTCGCGGGAACGGCCGGGGAGCTGTTTTTT
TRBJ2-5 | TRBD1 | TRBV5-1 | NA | CASSSSTGGLETQYF | TGCGCCAGCAGCTCATCGACAGGGGGCTTAGAGACCCAGTACTTC
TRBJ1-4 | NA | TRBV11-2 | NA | CASSLGTGDNEKLFF | TGTGCCAGCAGCTTAGGCACAGGAGACAATGAAAAACTGTTTTTT
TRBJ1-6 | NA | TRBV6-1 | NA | CASSEGQGHNSPLHF | TGTGCCAGCAGTGAAGGGCAGGGCCACAATTCACCCCTCCACTTT
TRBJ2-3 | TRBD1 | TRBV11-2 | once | CASSKGAGGSLDTQYF | TGTGCCAGCAGCAAAGGGGCAGGGGGCTCGTTAGATACGCAGTATTTT
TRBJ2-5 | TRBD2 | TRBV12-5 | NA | CASGLGTSGQETQYF | TGTGCTAGTGGTTTGGGGACTAGCGGGCAAGAGACCCAGTACTTC
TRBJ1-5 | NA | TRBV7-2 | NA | CASSFTGVGQPQHF | TGTGCCAGCAGCTTCACGGGAGTAGGGCAGCCCCAGCATTTT
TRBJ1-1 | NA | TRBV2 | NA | CASKSEVVGNTEAFF | TGTGCCAGCAAGTCGGAGGTTGTCGGGAACACTGAAGCTTTCTTT
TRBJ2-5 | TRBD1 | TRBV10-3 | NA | CAIRTGAGETQYF | TGTGCCATCAGGACAGGGGCCGGAGAGACCCAGTACTTC
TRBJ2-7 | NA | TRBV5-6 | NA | CASSPGTQSSYEQYF | TGTGCCAGCAGCCCCGGGACACAGAGCTCCTACGAGCAGTACTTC
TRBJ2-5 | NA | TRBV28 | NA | CASSTRRGYQETQYF | TGTGCCAGCAGTACACGTCGCGGGTACCAAGAGACCCAGTACTTC